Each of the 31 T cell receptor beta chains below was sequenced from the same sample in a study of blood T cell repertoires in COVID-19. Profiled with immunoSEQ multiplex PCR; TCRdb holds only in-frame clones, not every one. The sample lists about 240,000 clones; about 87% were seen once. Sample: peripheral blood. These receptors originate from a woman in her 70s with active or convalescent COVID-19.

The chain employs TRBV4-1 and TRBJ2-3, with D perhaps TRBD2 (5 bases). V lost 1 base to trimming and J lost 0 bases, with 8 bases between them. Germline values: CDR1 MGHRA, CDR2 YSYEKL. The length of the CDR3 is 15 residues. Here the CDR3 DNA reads TGCGCCAGCAGCCAAGGCGGGCAGAGCACAGATACGCAGTATTTT. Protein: CASSQGGQSTDTQYF.

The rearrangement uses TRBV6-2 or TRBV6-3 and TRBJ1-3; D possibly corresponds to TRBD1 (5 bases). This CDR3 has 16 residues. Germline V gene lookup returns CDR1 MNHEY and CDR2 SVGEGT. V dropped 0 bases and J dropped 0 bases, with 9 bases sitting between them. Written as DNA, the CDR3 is TGTGCCAGCAGTTACTCAGCAGGGCTCTCTGGAAACACCATATATTTT. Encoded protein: CASSYSAGLSGNTIYF.

CDR3: CASSEVGGTPEAFF. Here the CDR3 DNA reads TGTGCCAGCAGTGAAGTAGGTGGGACACCTGAAGCTTTCTTT. The V call is TRBV25-1, the J call TRBJ1-1; D is possibly TRBD1 (6 bases). This CDR3 has 14 residues. The V gene's germline CDR1 is MGHDK and CDR2 SYGVNS. Trimming removed 2 bases from V and 6 bases from J, with 13 bases in between.

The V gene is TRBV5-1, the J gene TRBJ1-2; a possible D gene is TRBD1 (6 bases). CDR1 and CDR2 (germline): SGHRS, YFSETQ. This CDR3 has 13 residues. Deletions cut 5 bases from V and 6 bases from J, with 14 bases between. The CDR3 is CASRVQGSDGYTF. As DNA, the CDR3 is TGCGCCAGCAGGGTTCAGGGGAGCGATGGCTACACCTTC.

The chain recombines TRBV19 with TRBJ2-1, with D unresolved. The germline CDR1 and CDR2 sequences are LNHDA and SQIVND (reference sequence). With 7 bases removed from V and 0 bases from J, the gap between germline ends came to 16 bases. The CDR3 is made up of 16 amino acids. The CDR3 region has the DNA TGTGCCAGTACCCCCGCCGGAGAACCCTCCTACAATGAGCAGTTCTTC. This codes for CASTPAGEPSYNEQFF.

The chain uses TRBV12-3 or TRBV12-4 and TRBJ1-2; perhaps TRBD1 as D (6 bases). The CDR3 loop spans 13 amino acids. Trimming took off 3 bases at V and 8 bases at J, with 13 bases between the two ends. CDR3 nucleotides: TGTGCCAGCAGTTTTGGGGGGGCGCAGGGCTACACCTTC. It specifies CASSFGGAQGYTF.

CDR3 in amino acids: CASSVDTNSPLHF. In nucleotides, the CDR3 is TGTGCCAGCAGCGTAGACACCAATTCACCCCTCCACTTT. V usage is TRBV9 and J usage is TRBJ1-6; no firm D call. The CDR3 sequence is 13 residues long. Germline V gene lookup returns CDR1 SGDLS and CDR2 YYNGEE. V shed 0 bases and J shed 7 bases, with 5 bases lying between them.

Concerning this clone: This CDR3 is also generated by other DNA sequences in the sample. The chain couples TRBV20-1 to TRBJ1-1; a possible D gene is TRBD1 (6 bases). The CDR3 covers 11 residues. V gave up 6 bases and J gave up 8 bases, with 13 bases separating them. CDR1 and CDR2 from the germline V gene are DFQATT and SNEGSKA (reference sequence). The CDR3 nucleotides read TGCAGTGCACCACAGGGTCGGGAAGCTTTCTTT. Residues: CSAPQGREAFF.

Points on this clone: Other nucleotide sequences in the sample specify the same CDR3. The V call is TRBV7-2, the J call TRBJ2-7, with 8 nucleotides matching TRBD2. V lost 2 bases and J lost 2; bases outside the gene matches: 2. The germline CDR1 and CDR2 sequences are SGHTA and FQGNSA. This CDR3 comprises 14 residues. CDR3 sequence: CASSLPGGPYEQYF. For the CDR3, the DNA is TGTGCCAGCAGCTTACCGGGGGGGCCCTACGAGCAGTACTTC.

CDR3 region: CASSEFFGQGGSSSPLHF. CDR3 nucleotide sequence: TGTGCCAGCAGTGAATTCTTTGGACAGGGAGGGTCGAGTTCACCCCTCCACTTT. This chain joins TRBV6-1 and TRBJ1-6; TRBD1 agrees at 8 bases. CDR1 is MNHNS and CDR2 is SASEGT in the germline V gene. J lost 9 bases, V lost 2 bases, and 15 bases had no gene match. The CDR3 totals 18 residues.

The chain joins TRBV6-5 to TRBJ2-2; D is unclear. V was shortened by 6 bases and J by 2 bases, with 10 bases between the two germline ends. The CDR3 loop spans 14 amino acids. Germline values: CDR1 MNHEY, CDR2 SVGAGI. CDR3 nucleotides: TGTGCCAGCAGCCCCGGGTCTAACACCGGGGAGCTGTTTTTT. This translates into CASSPGSNTGELFF.

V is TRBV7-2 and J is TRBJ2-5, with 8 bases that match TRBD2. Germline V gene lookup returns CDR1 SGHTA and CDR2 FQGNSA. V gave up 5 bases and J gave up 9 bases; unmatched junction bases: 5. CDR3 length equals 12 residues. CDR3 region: CASSPYSGAQYF. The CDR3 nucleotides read TGTGCCAGCAGCCCATATAGCGGGGCCCAGTACTTC.

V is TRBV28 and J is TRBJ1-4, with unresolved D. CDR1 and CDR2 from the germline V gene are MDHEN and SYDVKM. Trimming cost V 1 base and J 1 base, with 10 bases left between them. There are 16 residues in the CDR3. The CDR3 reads CASSLSTGITNEKLFF. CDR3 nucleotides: TGTGCCAGCAGTTTATCAACCGGGATAACTAATGAAAAACTGTTTTTT. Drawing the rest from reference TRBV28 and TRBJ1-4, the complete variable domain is DVKVTQSSRYLVKRTGEKVFLECVQDMDHENMFWYRQDPGLGLRLIYFSYDVKMKEKGDIPEGYSVSREKKERFSLILESASTNQTSMYLCASSLSTGITNEKLFFGSGTQLSVL.

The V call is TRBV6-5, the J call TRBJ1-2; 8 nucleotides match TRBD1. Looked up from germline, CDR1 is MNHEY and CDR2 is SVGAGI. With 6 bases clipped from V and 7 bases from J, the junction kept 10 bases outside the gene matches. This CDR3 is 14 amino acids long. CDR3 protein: CASRLPGQALGYTF. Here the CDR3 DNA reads TGTGCCAGCAGGCTTCCGGGACAGGCCCTTGGCTACACCTTC.

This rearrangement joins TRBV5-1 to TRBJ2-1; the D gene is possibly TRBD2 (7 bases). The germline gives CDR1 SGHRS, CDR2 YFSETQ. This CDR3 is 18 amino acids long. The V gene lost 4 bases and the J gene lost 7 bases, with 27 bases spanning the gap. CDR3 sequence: CASSPRGRGLVLGNEQFF. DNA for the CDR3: TGCGCCAGCAGCCCCCGGGGGCGGGGGCTTGTTCTGGGGAATGAGCAGTTCTTC. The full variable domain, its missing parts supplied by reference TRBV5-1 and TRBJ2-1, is KAGVTQTPRYLIKTRGQQVTLSCSPISGHRSVSWYQQTPGQGLQFLFEYFSETQRNKGNFPGRFSGRQFSNSRSEMNVSTLELGDSALYLCASSPRGRGLVLGNEQFFGPGTRLTVL.

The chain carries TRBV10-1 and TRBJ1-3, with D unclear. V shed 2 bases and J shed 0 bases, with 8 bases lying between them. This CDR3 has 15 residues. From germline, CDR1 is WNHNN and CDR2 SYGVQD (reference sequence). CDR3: CASSEDSYSGNTIYF. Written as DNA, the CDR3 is TGCGCCAGCAGTGAGGACTCGTACTCTGGAAACACCATATATTTT.

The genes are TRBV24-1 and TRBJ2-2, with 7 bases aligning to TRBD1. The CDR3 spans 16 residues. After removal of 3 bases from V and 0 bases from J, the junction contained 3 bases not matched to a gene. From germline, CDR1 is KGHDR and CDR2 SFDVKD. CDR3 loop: CATSDLGTANTGELFF. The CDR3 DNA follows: TGTGCCACCAGTGATCTTGGGACAGCGAACACCGGGGAGCTGTTTTTT.

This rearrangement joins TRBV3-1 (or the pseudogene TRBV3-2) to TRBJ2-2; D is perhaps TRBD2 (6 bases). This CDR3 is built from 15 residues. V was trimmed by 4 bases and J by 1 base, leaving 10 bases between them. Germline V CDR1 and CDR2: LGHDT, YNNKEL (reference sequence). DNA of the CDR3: TGTGCCAGCAGCCGGCAGGGAGGGAACACCGGGGAGCTGTTTTTT. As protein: CASSRQGGNTGELFF.

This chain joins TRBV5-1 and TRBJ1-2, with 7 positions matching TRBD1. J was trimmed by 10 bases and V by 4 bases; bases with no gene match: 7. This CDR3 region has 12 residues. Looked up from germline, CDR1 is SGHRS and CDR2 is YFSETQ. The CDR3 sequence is CASSQLTGNYTF. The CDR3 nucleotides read TGCGCCAGCAGCCAATTGACAGGGAACTACACCTTC. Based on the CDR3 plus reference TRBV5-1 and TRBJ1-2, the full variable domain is KAGVTQTPRYLIKTRGQQVTLSCSPISGHRSVSWYQQTPGQGLQFLFEYFSETQRNKGNFPGRFSGRQFSNSRSEMNVSTLELGDSALYLCASSQLTGNYTFGSGTRLTVV.

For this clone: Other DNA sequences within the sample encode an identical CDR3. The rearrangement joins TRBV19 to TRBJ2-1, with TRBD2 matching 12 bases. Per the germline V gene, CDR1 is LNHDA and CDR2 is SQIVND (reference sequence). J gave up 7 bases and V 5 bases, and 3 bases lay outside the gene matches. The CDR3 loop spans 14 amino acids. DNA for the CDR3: TGTGCCAGTAGTCTAGCGGGGGGGCCTAATGAGCAGTTCTTC. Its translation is CASSLAGGPNEQFF.

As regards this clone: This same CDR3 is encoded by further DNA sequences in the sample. The CDR3 DNA is TGTGCCAGCGGGAGGGGGACTGAAGCTTTCTTT. It codes for CASGRGTEAFF. The chain is built from TRBV6-5 and TRBJ1-1, with D possibly being TRBD1 (6 bases). This CDR3 has 11 residues. Germline values: CDR1 MNHEY, CDR2 SVGAGI. Trimming took 8 bases from V and 5 from J, leaving 9 bases between them.

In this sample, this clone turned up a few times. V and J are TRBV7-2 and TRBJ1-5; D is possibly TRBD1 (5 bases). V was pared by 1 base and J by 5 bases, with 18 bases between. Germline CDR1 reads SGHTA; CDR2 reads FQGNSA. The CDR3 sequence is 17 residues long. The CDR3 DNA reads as TGTGCCAGCAGCTTAGGTCGGGCAGGGAATAAGGATCAGCCCCAGCATTTT. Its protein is CASSLGRAGNKDQPQHF.

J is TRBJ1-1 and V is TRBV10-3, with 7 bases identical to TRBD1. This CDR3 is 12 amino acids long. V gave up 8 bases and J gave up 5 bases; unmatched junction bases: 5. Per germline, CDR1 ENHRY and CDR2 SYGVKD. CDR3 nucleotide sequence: TGTGCCATCGGGGACAGTTTGACTGAAGCTTTCTTT. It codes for CAIGDSLTEAFF.

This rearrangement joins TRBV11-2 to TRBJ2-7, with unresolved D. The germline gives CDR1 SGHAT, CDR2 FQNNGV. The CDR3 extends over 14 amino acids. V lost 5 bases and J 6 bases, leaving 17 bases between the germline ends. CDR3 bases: TGTGCCAGCAGCCCCGCCCAGTACACCTCCGAGCAGTACTTC. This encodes CASSPAQYTSEQYF.

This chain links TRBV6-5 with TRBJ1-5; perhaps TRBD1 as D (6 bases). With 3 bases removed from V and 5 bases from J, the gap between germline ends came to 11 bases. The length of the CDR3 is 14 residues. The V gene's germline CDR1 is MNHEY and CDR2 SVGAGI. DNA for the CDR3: TGTGCCAGCAGTTATCGTGGGGGCGATCAGCCCCAGCATTTT. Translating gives CASSYRGGDQPQHF.

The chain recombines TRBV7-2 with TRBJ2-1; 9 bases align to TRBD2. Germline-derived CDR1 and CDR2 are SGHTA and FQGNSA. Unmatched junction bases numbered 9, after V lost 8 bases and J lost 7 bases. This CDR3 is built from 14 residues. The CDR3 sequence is CASRLAGGANEQFF. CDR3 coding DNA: TGTGCCAGCCGTCTGGCGGGGGGGGCAAATGAGCAGTTCTTC. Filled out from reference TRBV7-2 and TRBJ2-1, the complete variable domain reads GAGVSQSPSNKVTEKGKDVELRCDPISGHTALYWYRQSLGQGLEFLIYFQGNSAPDKSGLPSDRFSAERTGGSVSTLTIQRTQQEDSAVYLCASRLAGGANEQFFGPGTRLTVL.

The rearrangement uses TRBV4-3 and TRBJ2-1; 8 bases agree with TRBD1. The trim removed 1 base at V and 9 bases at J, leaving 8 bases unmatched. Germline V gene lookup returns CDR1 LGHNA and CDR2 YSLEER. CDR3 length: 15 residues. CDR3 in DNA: TGCGCCAGCAGCCAAGTAGGACAGGGAATGAGTGAGCAGTTCTTC. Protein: CASSQVGQGMSEQFF.

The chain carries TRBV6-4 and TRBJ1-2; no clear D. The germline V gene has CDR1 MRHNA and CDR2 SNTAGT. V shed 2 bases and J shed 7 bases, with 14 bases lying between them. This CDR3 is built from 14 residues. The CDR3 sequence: CASSDPSEGAGYTF. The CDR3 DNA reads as TGTGCCAGCAGTGACCCCTCGGAAGGAGCTGGCTACACCTTC.

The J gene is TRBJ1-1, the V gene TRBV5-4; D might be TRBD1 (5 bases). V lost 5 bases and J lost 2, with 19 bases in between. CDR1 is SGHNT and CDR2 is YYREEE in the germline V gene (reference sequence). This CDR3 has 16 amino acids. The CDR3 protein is CASRHAAGTINTEAFF. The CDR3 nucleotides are TGTGCCAGCAGACACGCGGCAGGGACTATCAACACTGAAGCTTTCTTT.

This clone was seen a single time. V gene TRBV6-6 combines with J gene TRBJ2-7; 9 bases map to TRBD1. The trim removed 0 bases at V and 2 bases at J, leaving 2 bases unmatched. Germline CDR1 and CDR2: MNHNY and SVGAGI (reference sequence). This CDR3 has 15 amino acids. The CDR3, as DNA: TGTGCCAGCAGTTACTCCGGGACAGGGACCTACGAGCAGTACTTC. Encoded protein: CASSYSGTGTYEQYF.

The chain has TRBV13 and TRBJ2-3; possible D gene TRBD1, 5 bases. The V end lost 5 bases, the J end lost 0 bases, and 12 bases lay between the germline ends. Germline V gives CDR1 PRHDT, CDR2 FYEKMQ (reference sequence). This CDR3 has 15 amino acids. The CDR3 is CASSNRGLSTDTQYF. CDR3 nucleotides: TGTGCCAGCAGCAATAGGGGCTTAAGCACAGATACGCAGTATTTT.